The clone carrying this T cell receptor beta chain has a single count. No antigen is known for it. Germline loops: CDR1 MDHEN, CDR2 SYDVKM. The length of the CDR3 is 15 residues. Trimming took off 2 bases at V and 2 bases at J, with 13 bases between the two ends. Sequencing used immunoSEQ multiplex PCR; TCRdb keeps in-frame clones, though not all of them. The sample consists of fewer than 4,500 clones, approximately 94% of them appearing once. This specimen belongs to a study of graft-versus-host responses after intestinal transplantation. Study details: Recipients had multivisceral, liver-intestinal, or isolated intestinal transplants. Anti-thymocyte globulin served as induction for all recipients, who then took tacrolimus and steroids for 3 to 4 years. General observations from the study: Early declines in HvG clones that occurred post-transplant were associated with peak circulating GvH clone levels.

Here the sequenced sample was PBMCs, taken 11 days after intestinal transplantation. The source is a human patient who received an intestinal transplant, so some T cells may come from the graft donor. The chain is built from TRBV28 and TRBJ2-7; D not certain. The CDR3 DNA sequence: TGTGCCAGCAGTTTAGCCACTGGCGGAGCCTACGAGCAGTACTTC. Its translation is CASSLATGGAYEQYF.